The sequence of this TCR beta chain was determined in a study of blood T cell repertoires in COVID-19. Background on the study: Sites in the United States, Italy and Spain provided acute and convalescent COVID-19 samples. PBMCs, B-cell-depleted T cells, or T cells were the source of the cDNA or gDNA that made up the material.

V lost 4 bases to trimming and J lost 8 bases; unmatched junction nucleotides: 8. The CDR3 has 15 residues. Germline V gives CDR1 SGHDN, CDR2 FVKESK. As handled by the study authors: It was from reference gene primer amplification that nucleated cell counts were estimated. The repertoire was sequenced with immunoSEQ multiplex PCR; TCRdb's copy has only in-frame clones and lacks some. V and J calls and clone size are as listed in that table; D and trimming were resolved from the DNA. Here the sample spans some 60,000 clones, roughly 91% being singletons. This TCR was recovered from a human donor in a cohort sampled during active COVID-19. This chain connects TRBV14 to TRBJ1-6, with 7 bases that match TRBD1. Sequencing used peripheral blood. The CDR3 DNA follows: TGTGCCAGCAGCCCTTTAAAAGGGGGCGATTCACCCCTCCACTTT. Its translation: CASSPLKGGDSPLHF.